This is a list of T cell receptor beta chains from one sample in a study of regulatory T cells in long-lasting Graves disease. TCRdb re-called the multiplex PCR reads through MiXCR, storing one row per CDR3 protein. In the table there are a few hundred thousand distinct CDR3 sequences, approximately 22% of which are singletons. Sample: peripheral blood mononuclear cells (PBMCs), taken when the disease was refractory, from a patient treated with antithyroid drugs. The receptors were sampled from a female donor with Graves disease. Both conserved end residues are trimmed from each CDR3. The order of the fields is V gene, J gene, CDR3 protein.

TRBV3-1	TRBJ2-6	ASSRNRGLSGANVLT
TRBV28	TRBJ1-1	ASSPPGEGEDTEAF
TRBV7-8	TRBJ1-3	ASSLGTVGQHSGNTIY
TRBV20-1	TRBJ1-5	SSSTGINQPQH
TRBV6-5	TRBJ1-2	ASSYSGHYT
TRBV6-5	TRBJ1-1	ASSYSAASGGLTAF
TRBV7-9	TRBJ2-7	ASSPSSGGLYEQY
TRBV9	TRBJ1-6	ASNRGLAYNSPLH
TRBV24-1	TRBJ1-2	ATSHHSQDTYYGYT
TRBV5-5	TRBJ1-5	ASSPRYSNQPQH
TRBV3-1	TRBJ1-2	ASSQEARQGPGYT
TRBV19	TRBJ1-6	ASRADSPLH
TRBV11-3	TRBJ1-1	ASSLLDRVNMNTEAF
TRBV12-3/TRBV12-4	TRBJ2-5	ASSLHPSTQETQY